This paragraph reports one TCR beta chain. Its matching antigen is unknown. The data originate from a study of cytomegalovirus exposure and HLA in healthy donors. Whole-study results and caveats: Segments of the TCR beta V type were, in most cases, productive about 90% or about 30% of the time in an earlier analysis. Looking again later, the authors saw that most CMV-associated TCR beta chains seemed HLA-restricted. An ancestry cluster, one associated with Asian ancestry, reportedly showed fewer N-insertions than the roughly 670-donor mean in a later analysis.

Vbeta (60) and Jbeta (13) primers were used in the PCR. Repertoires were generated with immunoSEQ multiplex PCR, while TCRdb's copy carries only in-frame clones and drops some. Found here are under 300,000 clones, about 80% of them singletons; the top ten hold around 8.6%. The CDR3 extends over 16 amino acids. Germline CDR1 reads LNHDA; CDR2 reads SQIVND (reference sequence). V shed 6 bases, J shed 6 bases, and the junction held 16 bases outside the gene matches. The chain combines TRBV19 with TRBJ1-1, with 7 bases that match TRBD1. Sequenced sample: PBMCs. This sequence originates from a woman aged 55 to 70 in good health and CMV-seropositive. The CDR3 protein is CASRRFRDRGFAEAFF. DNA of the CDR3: TGTGCCAGTAGGAGGTTCCGGGACAGAGGTTTCGCTGAAGCTTTCTTT.